The 17 T cell receptor beta chains in this list originate from one sample, sequenced in a study of shared clonotypes between healthy human individuals. The table came from immunoSEQ multiplex PCR; TCRdb's copy has only in-frame clones and leaves some out. The sample consists of 850,000 to 1,200,000 clones, around 76% of them appearing once. Source material: memory CD4+ T cells sorted from blood. Subset here: CD45RA-negative fraction. The receptors derive from a young man in good health.

V and J are TRBV7-2 and TRBJ2-7, with 8 nucleotides matching TRBD2. Germline V lookup: CDR1 SGHTA, CDR2 FQGNSA. V shed 6 bases, J shed 3 bases, and the junction held 13 bases outside the gene matches. This CDR3 is 16 amino acids long. The CDR3 region is CASSHRRTSYLYEQYF. DNA of the CDR3: TGTGCCAGCAGTCACCGCCGGACTAGCTACCTCTACGAGCAGTACTTC.

The gene calls are TRBV28 and TRBJ1-5, with a possible D match to TRBD1 (5 bases). CDR1 and CDR2 from the germline V gene are MDHEN and SYDVKM. The CDR3 totals 16 residues. Deletions cut 4 bases from V and 1 base from J, with 14 bases between. The CDR3 loop reads CASSSQGIWSNQPQHF. The CDR3 bases are TGTGCCAGCAGTTCCCAGGGAATTTGGAGCAATCAGCCCCAGCATTTT.

The chain recombines TRBV19 with TRBJ1-5, with D maybe TRBD1 (5 bases). The CDR3 is 15 residues long. Germline V lookup: CDR1 LNHDA, CDR2 SQIVND (reference sequence). Trimming pared 6 bases from V and 0 bases from J, leaving 12 bases between. The CDR3 loop reads CASSQTAISNQPQHF. The CDR3 DNA is TGTGCCAGTAGCCAGACAGCAATTAGCAATCAGCCCCAGCATTTT. The full variable domain, with the rest looked up from reference TRBV19 and TRBJ1-5, is DGGITQSPKYLFRKEGQNVTLSCEQNLNHDAMYWYRQDPGQGLRLIYYSQIVNDFQKGDIAEGYSVSREKKESFPLTVTSAQKNPTAFYLCASSQTAISNQPQHFGDGTRLSIL.

The chain uses TRBV6-6 and TRBJ1-2, with no clear D. Germline V gene sequence: CDR1 MNHNY, CDR2 SVGAGI (reference sequence). The CDR3 is made up of 15 amino acids. V shed 4 bases and J shed 0 bases, with 12 bases lying between them. The CDR3 protein is CASSSPRGANYGYTF. The DNA for the CDR3 is TGTGCCAGCAGTTCCCCCCGGGGAGCTAACTATGGCTACACCTTC.

J is TRBJ2-7 and V is TRBV5-1, with 10 bases that match TRBD1. From germline, CDR1 is SGHRS and CDR2 YFSETQ. V shed 4 bases, J shed 5 bases, and the junction held 6 bases outside the gene matches. This CDR3 contains 14 residues. This CDR3 is CASSRGQGTDEQYF. In DNA form, the CDR3 reads TGCGCCAGCAGCCGGGGACAGGGGACCGACGAGCAGTACTTC.

This clone was recorded once. This sequence joins TRBV7-3 and TRBJ2-3, with 8 bases aligning to TRBD2. V lost 0 bases, J lost 1 base, and 0 bases stayed unmatched. Germline CDR1 SGHTA, CDR2 FQGTGA. CDR3 length equals 15 residues. Here the CDR3 DNA reads TGTGCCAGCAGCTTAACTAGCGGGGGCACAGATACGCAGTATTTT. Its protein is CASSLTSGGTDTQYF.

CDR3 residues: CAWSAPGSGPWRETQYF. CDR3 in DNA: TGTGCCTGGAGTGCACCCGGCTCAGGACCCTGGCGGGAGACCCAGTACTTC. V usage is TRBV30 and J usage is TRBJ2-5; D is uncertain. Looked up from germline, CDR1 is GTSNPN and CDR2 is SVGIG (reference sequence). This CDR3 is built from 17 residues. V lost 1 base to trimming and J lost 5 bases, with 23 bases between them.

This rearrangement joins TRBV19 to TRBJ2-5, with D possibly TRBD2 on 5 matching bases. V was shortened by 10 bases and J by 7 bases, with 22 bases between the two germline ends. This CDR3 is built from 14 residues. Germline loops: CDR1 LNHDA, CDR2 SQIVND (reference sequence). The CDR3 nucleotides are TGTGCCACTACGAGGGAGTTCTCCTTAGGGACCCAGTACTTC. Protein sequence: CATTREFSLGTQYF. The entire variable domain, with the rest obtained from reference TRBV19 and TRBJ2-5, is as follows: DGGITQSPKYLFRKEGQNVTLSCEQNLNHDAMYWYRQDPGQGLRLIYYSQIVNDFQKGDIAEGYSVSREKKESFPLTVTSAQKNPTAFYLCATTREFSLGTQYFGPGTRLLVL.

This clone was seen more than once but under ten times. V gene TRBV7-2 combines with J gene TRBJ1-1; unclear D gene. The CDR3 sequence is 11 residues long. V lost 9 bases to trimming and J lost 1 base, with 6 bases between them. Germline values: CDR1 SGHTA, CDR2 FQGNSA. CDR3 sequence reads: CASVTNTEAFF. CDR3 sequence (DNA): TGTGCCAGTGTCACGAACACTGAAGCTTTCTTT.

The rearrangement uses TRBV10-3 and TRBJ1-3, with D uncertain. This CDR3 spans 16 amino acids. Deletions cut 3 bases from V and 0 bases from J, with 12 bases between. Per the germline V gene, CDR1 is ENHRY and CDR2 is SYGVKD. The CDR3 sequence: CAISDFTRGSGNTIYF. The CDR3 nucleotides read TGTGCCATCAGTGACTTTACCCGGGGCTCTGGAAACACCATATATTTT.

This chain connects TRBV5-3 to TRBJ1-1, with D possibly matching TRBD1 (6 bases). TRBV5-3 is classed as an ORF, of uncertain function. Trimming stripped 0 bases from V and 1 base from J, with 10 bases between. The CDR3 sequence is 15 residues long. CDR3 sequence (DNA): TGTGCCAGAAGCTTGGGTACAGGGACGAACACTGAAGCTTTCTTT. Translation gives CARSLGTGTNTEAFF.

The V gene is TRBV10-3, the J gene TRBJ1-6; D gene ambiguous. This CDR3 has 17 residues. The V gene lost 3 bases and the J gene lost 0 bases, with 12 bases spanning the gap. The V gene's germline CDR1 is ENHRY and CDR2 SYGVKD. CDR3 loop: CAISDAGLSSYNSPLHF. DNA of the CDR3: TGTGCCATCAGTGATGCGGGCCTAAGCTCCTATAATTCACCCCTCCACTTT.

The genes are TRBV6-1 and TRBJ2-7, with unresolved D. Trimming cost V 4 bases and J 2 bases, with 15 bases left between them. The CDR3 extends over 15 amino acids. The germline V gene has CDR1 MNHNS and CDR2 SASEGT. The CDR3 sequence is CASSGSELITYEQYF. As DNA, the CDR3 is TGTGCCAGCAGTGGATCGGAACTAATTACCTACGAGCAGTACTTC.

This sequence joins TRBV5-4 and TRBJ2-3; tentatively, D is TRBD2 (6 bases). V lost 4 bases to trimming and J lost 5 bases, with 20 bases between them. This CDR3 region has 16 residues. CDR1 is SGHNT, CDR2 YYREEE, per germline (reference sequence). CDR3 coding DNA: TGTGCCAGCAGCAACCTACCGGGACTCTGGGGAGATACGCAGTATTTT. Amino acids: CASSNLPGLWGDTQYF.

The chain links TRBV19 to TRBJ1-2, with no clear D. The V and J ends lost 2 bases and 2 bases respectively, with 6 bases between them. Germline loops: CDR1 LNHDA, CDR2 SQIVND (reference sequence). The CDR3 is made up of 13 amino acids. The CDR3 loop reads CASSILENYGYTF. The CDR3 nucleotides read TGTGCCAGTAGTATACTGGAGAACTATGGCTACACCTTC.

The genes are TRBV9 and TRBJ2-3; tentatively, D is TRBD1 or TRBD2 (5 bases each). Deletions cut 4 bases from V and 5 bases from J, with 17 bases between. There are 15 residues in the CDR3. In germline, CDR1 is SGDLS, CDR2 YYNGEE. The CDR3 protein is CASSPRDGAVDTQYF. CDR3 coding DNA: TGTGCCAGCAGCCCCCGGGACGGAGCGGTAGATACGCAGTATTTT.

This clone was observed once. The chain employs TRBV6-6 and TRBJ2-2, with a weak D call TRBD2 (5 bases). Between the trimmed V and J ends, which lost 5 bases and 3 bases, there was a span of 10 bases. The germline V gene has CDR1 MNHNY and CDR2 SVGAGI (reference sequence). The CDR3 sequence is 14 residues long. CDR3 in DNA: TGTGCCAGCAGTAGTAGGCGGGACACCGGGGAGCTGTTTTTT. Translation gives CASSSRRDTGELFF.